The entry below gives a single T cell receptor beta chain sequence along with its context. The target antigen is unknown. Every patient relapsed after autologous stem cell transplantation, and brentuximab vedotin exposure varied. Researchers used magnetic negative selection to pull out pure CD4+ T cells from thawed PBMCs. The data were taken from a study of PD-1 blockade in classical Hodgkin lymphoma. The wider study: It was nivolumab at 3 mg/kg, given intravenously every 2 weeks, that patients received.

CDR1 and CDR2 (germline): MNHNY, SVGAGI (reference sequence). V lost 5 bases, J lost 5 bases, and 15 bases lay in between. This CDR3 comprises 14 residues. Clones were sequenced by immunoSEQ multiplex PCR, and TCRdb holds only the in-frame ones, with some missing. The sample gives around 6,000 clones, about 78% of which show up once; roughly 3.4% is in the top ten. Study-level points and caveats: Patients excluded were those beginning nivolumab under 1 year after ASCT. Whatever underlies the repertoire differences (possibly disease activity or prior therapy) remains undefined.

The origin of this receptor is a human donor with classical Hodgkin lymphoma. V usage is TRBV6-6 and J usage is TRBJ2-5; perhaps D is TRBD1 or TRBD2 (5 bases each). Sequences were derived from CD4+ T cells from blood, sampled at baseline. This chain's CDR3 is CASSRGPRDETQYF. CDR3 coding DNA: TGTGCCAGCAGTAGGGGACCCAGGGATGAGACCCAGTACTTC.